The 27 T cell receptor beta chains in this list originate from one sample, sequenced in a study of T cells in Graves' hyperthyroidism and ophthalmopathy. RNA transcripts provided the source from which TCR beta CDR3 regions were amplified. During a first-round RT-PCR of the TCR CDR3, the HTBI primer set was used. MiXCR, applied by TCRdb to the multiplex PCR reads, yields one record per CDR3 protein. The sample has more than 300,000 distinct CDR3 sequences; about a fifth are singletons. The sample taken for sequencing was blood. The source is a man younger than 35 with Graves' ophthalmopathy.

The sample holds many counts of this clonotype. The chain joins TRBV20-1 to TRBJ2-7; 9 bases line up with TRBD1. Germline CDR1 and CDR2: DFQATT and SNEGSKA (reference sequence). CDR3 size: 15 residues. The V segment lost 6 bases and the J segment 5 bases; nucleotides outside the gene matches: 14. DNA of the CDR3: TGCAGTGCAGCAATAACCGGGACAGGGACACACGAGCAGTACTTC. This gives the protein CSAAITGTGTHEQYF.

This clonotype was detected ten times or more. DNA for the CDR3: TGCAGCGTTGAACCACAGTTGAACACTGAAGCTTTCTTT. Amino acid sequence: CSVEPQLNTEAFF. The genes are TRBV29-1 and TRBJ1-1; D uncertain. CDR1 and CDR2 (germline): SQVTM, ANQGSEA. This CDR3 comprises 13 residues. Trimming took off 2 bases at V and 0 bases at J, with 7 bases between the two ends. Complete variable domain (other parts from reference TRBV29-1 and TRBJ1-1): SAVISQKPSRDICQRGTSLTIQCQVDSQVTMMFWYRQQPGQSLTLIATANQGSEATYESGFVIDKFPISRPNLTFSTLTVSNMSPEDSSIYLCSVEPQLNTEAFFGQGTRLTVV.

This clonotype was found a few times. V is TRBV9 and J is TRBJ2-1; possible D gene TRBD1, 6 bases. The V end lost 3 bases, the J end lost 8 bases, and 12 bases lay between the germline ends. The CDR3 sequence is 13 residues long. The germline V gene has CDR1 SGDLS and CDR2 YYNGEE. This CDR3 reads CASSDRQADEQFF. In nucleotides, the CDR3 is TGTGCCAGCAGCGACAGACAGGCGGATGAGCAGTTCTTC.

This clonotype was counted at least ten times. The chain uses TRBV11-2 and TRBJ2-7; D remains ambiguous. The germline V gene encodes CDR1 SGHAT and CDR2 FQNNGV. V was pared by 3 bases and J by 4 bases, with 10 bases between. The length of the CDR3 is 13 residues. The CDR3 sequence: CASSFDPLYEQYF. As DNA, the CDR3 is TGTGCCAGCAGCTTCGACCCCCTTTACGAGCAGTACTTC. Using reference TRBV11-2 and TRBJ2-7 for the parts outside the CDR3, the full variable domain is EAGVAQSPRYKIIEKRQSVAFWCNPISGHATLYWYQQILGQGPKLLIQFQNNGVVDDSQLPKDRFSAERLKGVDSTLKIQPAKLEDSAVYLCASSFDPLYEQYFGPGTRLTVT.

This clonotype was detected only once. A much larger clone differs by one base, so this may be a read error. This chain links TRBV7-9 with TRBJ2-7; D call uncertain. Deletions cut 6 bases from V and 4 bases from J, with 19 bases between. The CDR3 extends over 15 amino acids. The V gene's germline CDR1 is SEHNR and CDR2 FQNEAQ (reference sequence). CDR3 DNA sequence: TGTGCCAGCAGTTCCTTGCACATGGTGGGTTACGAGCAGTACTTC. This sequence encodes CASSSLHMVGYEQYF.

This rearrangement joins TRBV5-4 to TRBJ2-2, with 15 bases lining up with TRBD2. The CDR3 covers 17 residues. Germline V lookup: CDR1 SGHNT, CDR2 YYREEE (reference sequence). With 6 bases clipped from V and 1 base from J, the junction kept 4 bases outside the gene matches. The CDR3 loop is CASTLGLAGGNTGELFF. In DNA form, the CDR3 reads TGTGCCAGCACCCTGGGACTAGCGGGGGGGAACACCGGGGAGCTGTTTTTT.

There are many counts of this clonotype. The genes are TRBV7-2 and TRBJ1-1; D gene ambiguous. The CDR3 sequence is 15 residues long. CDR1 is SGHTA, CDR2 FQGNSA, per germline. V gave up 5 bases and J gave up 4 bases, with 17 bases separating them. CDR3 nucleotides: TGTGCCAGCAGCCCCCGGGTTGGGCCGGGCACTGAAGCTTTCTTT. As protein: CASSPRVGPGTEAFF. Variable domain in full (rest from reference TRBV7-2 and TRBJ1-1): GAGVSQSPSNKVTEKGKDVELRCDPISGHTALYWYRQSLGQGLEFLIYFQGNSAPDKSGLPSDRFSAERTGGSVSTLTIQRTQQEDSAVYLCASSPRVGPGTEAFFGQGTRLTVV.

The chain joins TRBV18 to TRBJ1-6; TRBD1 aligns across 10 bases. Germline values: CDR1 KGHSH, CDR2 LQKENI. The ends lost 3 bases at V and 9 bases at J; junction bases unmatched: 5. The CDR3 runs 15 residues. The CDR3 here is CASSPGTGDVSPLHF. CDR3 nucleotide sequence: TGTGCCAGCTCACCCGGGACAGGGGACGTTTCACCCCTCCACTTT.

The table lists this clonotype with a few counts. The rearrangement uses TRBV5-4 and TRBJ2-3; no definite D call. The CDR3 sequence is 15 residues long. Germline V CDR1 and CDR2: SGHNT, YYREEE (reference sequence). Trimming left V 4 bases short and J 1 base short, with 13 bases between. The CDR3, as DNA: TGTGCCAGCAGCCGGGCAGCAGGAGGCACAGATACGCAGTATTTT. This sequence encodes CASSRAAGGTDTQYF. Full variable domain (missing parts from reference TRBV5-4 and TRBJ2-3): ETGVTQSPTHLIKTRGQQVTLRCSSQSGHNTVSWYQQALGQGPQFIFQYYREEENGRGNFPPRFSGLQFPNYSSELNVNALELDDSALYLCASSRAAGGTDTQYFGPGTRLTVL.

This clonotype was observed a handful of times. This sequence joins TRBV27 and TRBJ1-4; D unresolved. CDR3 size: 13 residues. Germline loops: CDR1 MNHEY, CDR2 SMNVEV (reference sequence). V lost 6 bases to trimming and J lost 8 bases, with 13 bases between them. CDR3 DNA sequence: TGTGCCAGCAGGGAAACGGGGAACGAAAAACTGTTTTTT. Amino acid sequence: CASRETGNEKLFF.

This clonotype was recorded at least ten times. This rearrangement joins TRBV3-1 to TRBJ1-1; D is unclear. The CDR3 loop spans 16 amino acids. Trimming removed 1 base at V and 3 bases at J, with 15 bases between. Germline V gene data show CDR1 as LGHDT and CDR2 as YNNKEL (reference sequence). CDR3 nucleotide sequence: TGTGCCAGCAGCCAAGGAGGGATTTTTTTGGACACTGAAGCTTTCTTT. This codes for CASSQGGIFLDTEAFF. The whole variable domain, filled in from reference TRBV3-1 and TRBJ1-1, reads DTAVSQTPKYLVTQMGNDKSIKCEQNLGHDTMYWYKQDSKKFLKIMFSYNNKELIINETVPNRFSPKSPDKAHLNLHINSLELGDSAVYFCASSQGGIFLDTEAFFGQGTRLTVV.

Ten or more counts support this clonotype. The rearrangement uses TRBV7-8 and TRBJ1-1; 7 nucleotides match TRBD1. The junction had 8 bases not matched to a gene; V was cut back by 1 base and J by 6 bases. Germline loops: CDR1 SGHVS, CDR2 FQNEAQ. The CDR3 runs to 15 residues. The DNA of the CDR3 is TGTGCCAGCAGCTTAGGGAGGGGGCCTTACGCTGAAGCTTTCTTT. It codes for CASSLGRGPYAEAFF.

This clonotype was seen a handful of times. V and J are TRBV20-1 and TRBJ1-2; 10 bases line up with TRBD1. Germline V gives CDR1 DFQATT, CDR2 SNEGSKA (reference sequence). The CDR3 is 14 amino acids. CDR3 sequence reads: CITLRPGQGSGYTF. The CDR3 region has the DNA TGCATTACCCTCCGCCCGGGACAGGGGTCAGGCTACACCTTC.

This clonotype was seen ten or more times. The chain employs TRBV5-8 and TRBJ2-1; no clear D gene. The ends were cut back, 0 bases at V and 10 bases at J, with 8 bases in the middle. Germline V CDR1 and CDR2: SGHTS, YDEGEE. The CDR3 length is 12 residues. CDR3 amino acids: CASSLEGREQFF. The CDR3 DNA reads as TGTGCCAGCAGCTTGGAAGGGCGGGAGCAGTTCTTC.

This clonotype was seen once. This may come from a read error, since a much larger clone is one base off. J is TRBJ2-2 and V is TRBV5-1; unclear D gene. The CDR3 sequence is 15 residues long. Germline assignment: CDR1 SGHRS and CDR2 YFSETQ. V was cut by 6 bases and J by 1 base, with 13 bases left in between. CDR3 sequence: CASKAAGQNTGELFF. The DNA of the CDR3 is TGCGCCAGCAAGGCGGCAGGTCAGAACACCGGGGAGCTGTTTTTT.

As concerns this clonotype: A read error may account for a junction end that differs from germline. The genes are TRBV4-1 and TRBJ1-1; perhaps TRBD1 as D (6 bases). This CDR3 has 16 amino acids. Germline CDR1 and CDR2: MGHRA and YSYEKL. The CDR3, as DNA: TGCGCCAGCAGCCAAGACATGGGCGATTGGGACACTGAAGTTTTCTTT. Protein sequence: CASSQDMGDWDTEVFF.

The rearrangement links TRBV28 to TRBJ1-2, with D hard to call. The CDR3 runs 15 residues. In germline, CDR1 is MDHEN, CDR2 SYDVKM. The germline V and J ends were trimmed by 5 bases and 0 bases, with 13 bases remaining between them. CDR3 loop: CASSLLRLTNYGYTF. The CDR3 DNA reads TGTGCCAGCAGTCTCCTACGACTCACTAACTATGGCTACACCTTC.

This clonotype has at least ten counts. The chain links TRBV5-5 to TRBJ1-5, with D tentatively TRBD1 (5 bases). The CDR3 has 17 residues. Germline CDR1 reads SGHKS; CDR2 reads YYEKEE (reference sequence). Trimming cost V 7 bases and J 2 bases, with 22 bases left between them. Written as DNA, the CDR3 is TGTGCCAGCGGACCGGGACCCCCCGACCTTGGCAATCAGCCCCAGCATTTT. Its translation: CASGPGPPDLGNQPQHF.

Ten or more counts support this clonotype. The chain carries TRBV28 and TRBJ2-5; D is possibly TRBD1 (5 bases). Germline-derived CDR1 and CDR2 are MDHEN and SYDVKM. Trimming took 5 bases from V and 0 from J, leaving 10 bases between them. CDR3 length: 14 amino acids. The CDR3 loop is CASSPDRYQETQYF. The CDR3 region has the DNA TGTGCCAGCAGTCCCGACAGATACCAAGAGACCCAGTACTTC.

There are many counts of this clonotype. V gene TRBV7-9 combines with J gene TRBJ1-4; D is unresolved. The CDR3 contains 12 residues. The germline CDR1 and CDR2 sequences are SEHNR and FQNEAQ (reference sequence). V dropped 5 bases and J dropped 8 bases, with 9 bases sitting between them. In DNA form, the CDR3 reads TGTGCCAGCAGCCCCTTGGCAGAAAAACTGTTTTTT. It encodes CASSPLAEKLFF.

In this sample, this clonotype turned up many times. CDR3 nucleotides: TGTGCCGGACAGGGGGCGGTCACCGGGGAGCTGTTTTTT. Translating gives CAGQGAVTGELFF. This chain joins TRBV2 and TRBJ2-2; 11 nucleotides align to TRBD1. The CDR3 length is 13 residues. Germline V gene data show CDR1 as SNHLY and CDR2 as FYNNEI. With 11 bases clipped from V and 4 bases from J, the junction kept 3 bases outside the gene matches.

This clonotype has a count of ten or more. V and J are TRBV18 and TRBJ1-1; D is ambiguous. CDR1 and CDR2 from the germline V gene are KGHSH and LQKENI. The CDR3 length is 13 residues. Trimming removed 0 bases at V and 6 bases at J, with 8 bases between. The CDR3 region is CASSPPQASEAFF. The CDR3 DNA is TGTGCCAGCTCACCACCGCAGGCATCTGAAGCTTTCTTT.

This chain connects TRBV20-1 to TRBJ2-1, with 9 bases identical to TRBD2. The CDR3 consists of 15 residues. The junction had 13 bases not matched to a gene; V was cut back by 5 bases and J by 8 bases. Germline CDR1 is DFQATT and CDR2 is SNEGSKA (reference sequence). In DNA form, the CDR3 reads TGCAGTGCTCACCCGAGGCGGGGGGGCGGTGATGAGCAGTTCTTC. It yields the protein CSAHPRRGGGDEQFF.

The chain is built from TRBV20-1 and TRBJ2-7, with 10 bases aligning to TRBD2. Per germline, CDR1 DFQATT and CDR2 SNEGSKA (reference sequence). The ends lost 2 bases at V and 5 bases at J; junction bases unmatched: 3. This CDR3 is built from 13 residues. CDR3: CSARPGLANEQYF. Here the CDR3 DNA reads TGCAGTGCTAGACCGGGACTAGCGAACGAGCAGTACTTC.

This clonotype was seen a handful of times. This chain connects TRBV20-1 to TRBJ1-5; no clear D gene. Trimming removed 5 bases from V and 4 bases from J, with 12 bases in between. From germline, CDR1 is DFQATT and CDR2 SNEGSKA (reference sequence). This CDR3 is 13 amino acids long. The CDR3 nucleotides read TGCAGTGCTCCGGCGGCGACTAATCAGCCCCAGCATTTT. This sequence encodes CSAPAATNQPQHF.

This clonotype appeared many times. CDR3 coding DNA: TGTGCCAGCAGCCAAGAGGGGACAGCTGAGTACTTC. Its translation: CASSQEGTAEYF. V usage is TRBV3-1 and J usage is TRBJ2-5, with 7 bases that match TRBD1. V lost 0 bases, J lost 12 bases, and 4 bases stayed unmatched. This CDR3 comprises 12 residues. Germline V lookup: CDR1 LGHDT, CDR2 YNNKEL (reference sequence).

The rearrangement links TRBV19 to TRBJ1-5; D is perhaps TRBD1 (5 bases). V was cut by 2 bases and J by 7 bases, with 15 bases left in between. CDR3 length: 15 amino acids. CDR1 is LNHDA, CDR2 SQIVND, per germline (reference sequence). The CDR3 protein is CASSISAGTGQPQHF. In DNA form, the CDR3 reads TGTGCCAGTAGTATATCAGCAGGGACTGGACAGCCCCAGCATTTT.